In its sample, the clone carrying this TCR beta chain was seen many times. These data belong to a study of early T cells in non-severe SARS-CoV-2 infection. One entry per CDR3 protein, called by TCRdb with MiXCR from the 5' RACE reads. The sample shows 69,000 or so distinct CDR3 sequences, roughly 10% of them seen only once. The V and J ends lost 6 bases and 5 bases, in that order; junction bases with no gene match: 10. Germline CDR1 and CDR2: MNHNY and SVGAGI (reference sequence). The CDR3 loop spans 15 amino acids. Specimen: whole blood. J is TRBJ2-5 and V is TRBV6-6, with 9 bases lining up with TRBD2. This clonotype originated in an adult who was a healthcare worker with PCR-confirmed SARS-CoV-2 infection or an uninfected control (not recorded which). CDR3 in DNA: TGTGCCAGCAGAAATAGCGGGAGCGGGAAGGAGACCCAGTACTTC. Translating gives CASRNSGSGKETQYF.